This TCR beta chain was profiled in a study of shared clonotypes between healthy human individuals. Comments on this clone: Its antigen is currently unknown.

The V gene lost 0 bases and the J gene lost 4 bases, with 7 bases spanning the gap. The CDR3 runs 14 residues. Per germline, CDR1 LGHNA and CDR2 YSLEER. Produced via immunoSEQ multiplex PCR; TCRdb's table is partial and in-frame only. The repertoire consists of about 980,000 clones, with 60% to 85% occurring once and the leading ten covering around 1.5%. Findings and limits, study-wide: Around 5% was the fraction of naive CD4 clonotypes found shared across four donors.

Sequencing was carried out using memory CD4+ T cells sorted from blood. Subset meaning: CD45RA-negative fraction. The sequence came from a man aged 18 to 29 in good health. The V call is TRBV4-3, the J call TRBJ1-5, with D possibly matching TRBD1 (5 bases). This CDR3 is CASSQDWGNQPQHF. DNA for the CDR3: TGCGCCAGCAGCCAAGACTGGGGGAATCAGCCCCAGCATTTT.